The 23 T cell receptor beta chains reported below all come from one sample, sequenced in a study of T cell responses to AZD1222 COVID-19 vaccine. Only in-frame clones appear in the TCRdb table, and some are missing; sequencing was by immunoSEQ multiplex PCR. In the table there are around 140,000 clones, about 92% of which are singletons. The sample in question was peripheral blood, obtained on day 0 of MenACWY control vaccination. Every receptor here comes from an adult in good health.

The rearrangement links TRBV28 to TRBJ2-3; TRBD2 matches 8 bases. Germline CDR1 MDHEN, CDR2 SYDVKM. The length of the CDR3 is 16 residues. After removal of 6 bases from V and 7 bases from J, the junction contained 15 bases not matched to a gene. The CDR3 DNA sequence: TGTGCCAGCAGACTTGGGACTAGAGGTGCAGAATATACGCAGTATTTT. It encodes CASRLGTRGAEYTQYF. Together with reference TRBV28 and TRBJ2-3, the CDR3 gives the full variable domain: DVKVTQSSRYLVKRTGEKVFLECVQDMDHENMFWYRQDPGLGLRLIYFSYDVKMKEKGDIPEGYSVSREKKERFSLILESASTNQTSMYLCASRLGTRGAEYTQYFGPGTRLTVL.

The chain has TRBV7-2 and TRBJ2-7, with D hard to call. CDR3 length: 12 residues. CDR1 SGHTA and CDR2 FQGNSA come from the germline V gene. Trimming took off 2 bases at V and 3 bases at J, with 5 bases between the two ends. CDR3 nucleotides: TGTGCCAGCAGCTTATCTTACTACGAGCAGTACTTC. This encodes CASSLSYYEQYF.

J is TRBJ1-4 and V is TRBV7-2; perhaps TRBD1 as D (5 bases). The germline gives CDR1 SGHTA, CDR2 FQGNSA. CDR3 size: 15 residues. Trimming removed 6 bases from V and 1 base from J, with 12 bases in between. The CDR3 coding sequence is TGTGCCAGCAGTCCGAATCAGGGAACTAATGAAAAACTGTTTTTT. Protein sequence: CASSPNQGTNEKLFF.

The rearrangement links TRBV5-4 to TRBJ1-6; 7 nucleotides align to TRBD1. The CDR3 is made up of 17 amino acids. The V gene end was trimmed by 1 base and the J gene end by 16 bases; junction bases not matched to a gene: 20. Germline V gene lookup returns CDR1 SGHNT and CDR2 YYREEE (reference sequence). Here the CDR3 reads CASSLTPGGQNSRTLHF. The CDR3 DNA follows: TGTGCCAGCAGCTTGACACCAGGGGGGCAAAATTCTCGTACGCTCCACTTT.

This rearrangement joins TRBV19 to TRBJ1-3; D is possibly TRBD1 (6 bases). Germline V gene data show CDR1 as LNHDA and CDR2 as SQIVND (reference sequence). CDR3 length: 17 amino acids. The V end lost 3 bases, the J end lost 4 bases, and 19 bases lay between the germline ends. The CDR3 bases are TGTGCCAGTAGTATTGGTCGACAGGTCCTGCGCGGAAACACCATATATTTT. Protein product: CASSIGRQVLRGNTIYF.

This clone was observed a few times. This chain links TRBV20-1 with TRBJ1-5, with a tentative D call TRBD1 (5 bases). Germline values: CDR1 DFQATT, CDR2 SNEGSKA (reference sequence). V dropped 5 bases and J dropped 7 bases, with 9 bases sitting between them. This CDR3 spans 11 amino acids. CDR3 residues: CSALWGQPQHF. The CDR3 region has the DNA TGCAGTGCTCTTTGGGGGCAGCCCCAGCATTTT.

This chain joins TRBV24-1 and TRBJ2-5; no definite D call. The CDR3 consists of 12 residues. V was pared by 3 bases and J by 2 bases, with 3 bases between. CDR1 and CDR2 from the germline V gene are KGHDR and SFDVKD. The CDR3 protein is CATSDIQETQYF. CDR3 in DNA: TGTGCCACCAGTGATATACAAGAGACCCAGTACTTC.

V is TRBV14 and J is TRBJ1-2; D unclear. Germline CDR1 SGHDN, CDR2 FVKESK. Trimming cost V 1 base and J 1 base, with 13 bases left between them. The CDR3 totals 16 residues. The CDR3 loop is CASSQGFRGFNYGYTF. The CDR3 coding sequence is TGTGCCAGCAGCCAAGGGTTTCGCGGTTTTAACTATGGCTACACCTTC. The entire variable domain, with the rest obtained from reference TRBV14 and TRBJ1-2, is as follows: EAGVTQFPSHSVIEKGQTVTLRCDPISGHDNLYWYRRVMGKEIKFLLHFVKESKQDESGMPNNRFLAERTGGTYSTLKVQPAELEDSGVYFCASSQGFRGFNYGYTFGSGTRLTVV.

The CDR3 region has the DNA TGCGCCAGCAGCTTGGCGGATGGAGTCGAGCAGTACTTC. Translated, it gives CASSLADGVEQYF. This chain connects TRBV5-1 to TRBJ2-7; no clear D gene. The germline V and J ends were trimmed by 0 bases and 6 bases, with 10 bases remaining between them. The CDR3 consists of 13 residues. Germline CDR1 SGHRS, CDR2 YFSETQ. Variable domain in full (rest from reference TRBV5-1 and TRBJ2-7): KAGVTQTPRYLIKTRGQQVTLSCSPISGHRSVSWYQQTPGQGLQFLFEYFSETQRNKGNFPGRFSGRQFSNSRSEMNVSTLELGDSALYLCASSLADGVEQYFGPGTRLTVT.

The chain has TRBV9 and TRBJ2-2; TRBD1 aligns across 11 bases. There are 17 residues in the CDR3. Trimming removed 2 bases from V and 3 bases from J; junction bases left unmatched: 6. Germline V gene lookup returns CDR1 SGDLS and CDR2 YYNGEE. This CDR3 reads CASSVPRDRGDTGELFF. The CDR3 nucleotides are TGTGCCAGCAGCGTCCCCCGGGACAGGGGGGACACCGGGGAGCTGTTTTTT.

The chain couples TRBV6-5 to TRBJ1-1; D unclear. The CDR3 has 15 amino acids. With 6 bases removed from V and 3 bases from J, the gap between germline ends came to 17 bases. Germline loops: CDR1 MNHEY, CDR2 SVGAGI. The CDR3 is CASSKIRTGDTEAFF. The CDR3 DNA reads as TGTGCCAGCAGCAAGATAAGGACCGGGGACACTGAAGCTTTCTTT.

CDR3 protein: CASSIPGTEGGYTF. For the CDR3, the DNA is TGTGCCAGTAGTATTCCGGGGACAGAAGGCGGCTACACCTTC. V usage is TRBV19 and J usage is TRBJ1-2; 7 positions agree with TRBD1. Trimming took 3 bases from V and 8 from J; bases not matched to a gene: 9. CDR3 length: 14 amino acids. Per the germline V gene, CDR1 is LNHDA and CDR2 is SQIVND (reference sequence).

This clone occurred a few times. The chain links TRBV11-3 to TRBJ1-1; 9 bases map to TRBD1. Germline V lookup: CDR1 SGHNT, CDR2 YENEEA. With V trimmed by 0 bases and J by 8 bases, 19 bases remained unmatched. CDR3 length: 19 residues. CDR3 in DNA: TGTGCCAGCAGCTTAGATCGGGACAGGGAAGCGGACGAAAACCCGGAAGCTTTCTTT. This gives the protein CASSLDRDREADENPEAFF.

The V gene is TRBV25-1, the J gene TRBJ2-1, with TRBD2 identical over 9 bases. From germline, CDR1 is MGHDK and CDR2 SYGVNS. The CDR3 is 16 residues long. V lost 2 bases and J lost 4; bases outside the gene matches: 6. The CDR3 is CASSETRLAVYNEQFF. The CDR3 DNA sequence: TGTGCCAGCAGTGAAACAAGACTAGCGGTATACAATGAGCAGTTCTTC.

The chain links TRBV7-2 to TRBJ1-2, with a tentative D call TRBD1 (5 bases). Germline CDR1 and CDR2: SGHTA and FQGNSA. Deletions cut 4 bases from V and 6 bases from J, with 15 bases between. CDR3 length equals 14 residues. The CDR3 sequence: CASSSATASDGYTF. CDR3 in DNA: TGTGCCAGCAGCTCAGCGACAGCCTCGGATGGCTACACCTTC.

The rearrangement joins TRBV3-1 (or the pseudogene TRBV3-2) to TRBJ2-7, with D tentatively TRBD1 or TRBD2 (5 bases each). V was pared by 4 bases and J by 2 bases, with 15 bases between. Looked up from germline, CDR1 is LGHDT and CDR2 is YNNKEL (reference sequence). This CDR3 spans 15 amino acids. CDR3 sequence (DNA): TGTGCCAGCAGCCTCTGGGACCGAACCCCCTACGAGCAGTACTTC. Protein sequence: CASSLWDRTPYEQYF.

The genes are TRBV6-5 and TRBJ2-5; 9 bases fit TRBD1. V shed 4 bases, J shed 2 bases, and the junction held 2 bases outside the gene matches. The germline CDR1 and CDR2 sequences are MNHEY and SVGAGI. The CDR3 is 14 amino acids. The CDR3 loop reads CASSLTGGQETQYF. Here the CDR3 DNA reads TGTGCCAGCAGTTTGACAGGGGGGCAAGAGACCCAGTACTTC.

This clone was counted a few times. The chain carries TRBV28 and TRBJ1-2; 9 bases align to TRBD1. Germline-derived CDR1 and CDR2 are MDHEN and SYDVKM. The V gene end was trimmed by 11 bases and the J gene end by 4 bases; junction bases not matched to a gene: 14. The CDR3 runs 15 residues. This chain's CDR3 is CAVGGQGMSGYGYTF. The DNA for the CDR3 is TGTGCCGTGGGGGGACAGGGTATGAGTGGCTATGGCTACACCTTC.

V usage is TRBV5-1 and J usage is TRBJ1-2, with D perhaps TRBD1 (5 bases). Germline V gene sequence: CDR1 SGHRS, CDR2 YFSETQ. This CDR3 region has 15 residues. The V and J ends lost 2 bases and 4 bases respectively, with 15 bases between them. CDR3 sequence (DNA): TGCGCCAGCAGCTTCGAAGGGGCGGGGGGCTATGGCTACACCTTC. Translation: CASSFEGAGGYGYTF.

The genes are TRBV27 and TRBJ2-5, with TRBD2 matching 10 bases. This CDR3 has 15 amino acids. Per the germline V gene, CDR1 is MNHEY and CDR2 is SMNVEV (reference sequence). Losses at the gene ends were 5 bases for V and 5 bases for J; bases not matched to a gene: 8. CDR3 in DNA: TGTGCCAGCAGTCCCAAGCGGGAGGGCCGGGAGACCCAGTACTTC. Protein: CASSPKREGRETQYF.

This clone was seen a few times. CDR3 in amino acids: CASSDGLNQPQHF. The CDR3 coding sequence is TGCGCCAGCAGTGACGGCCTAAATCAGCCCCAGCATTTT. The chain employs TRBV10-1 and TRBJ1-5; D remains unclear. Trimming stripped 3 bases from V and 4 bases from J, with 7 bases between. CDR3 size: 13 residues. Per germline, CDR1 WNHNN and CDR2 SYGVQD (reference sequence).

The V gene is TRBV3-1 (or the pseudogene TRBV3-2), the J gene TRBJ2-2, with 13 nucleotides matching TRBD2. Germline CDR1 LGHDT, CDR2 YNNKEL (reference sequence). The CDR3 length is 17 residues. V shed 1 base and J 6 bases; nucleotides not matched to a gene: 5. Written as DNA, the CDR3 is TGTGCCAGCAGCCAAGGACTAGCGGGAGGTGGGGCCGGGGAGCTGTTTTTT. Its protein product is CASSQGLAGGGAGELFF.

The chain employs TRBV27 and TRBJ1-1, with 8 bases aligning to TRBD1. V trimming: 6 bases; J trimming: 3 bases; junction bases outside the gene matches: 6. This CDR3 is built from 14 residues. Germline loops: CDR1 MNHEY, CDR2 SMNVEV (reference sequence). The CDR3 loop is CASRQDRAHTEAFF. CDR3 DNA: TGTGCCAGCAGGCAGGACAGGGCACACACTGAAGCTTTCTTT.